Below, 20 T cell receptor beta chains from the same sample are listed, as sequenced in a study of vaccination effects on CD4 cells after COVID-19. This table comes from immunoSEQ multiplex PCR, and its TCRdb copy is limited to in-frame clones, with some not included. The table lists 35,000 to 50,000 clones, around 76% of them singletons. Which antigens these TCRs recognize remains unknown. Before sequencing took place, the ViraFEST assay used viral peptide pools to expand antigen-specific CD4+ T cells. After roughly ten days in culture, the CD4+ T cells were isolated. Recipients of the vaccine had no prior SARS-CoV-2 infection and negative nucleocapsid antibodies. Sequenced material: CD4+ T cells from PBMCs cultured with SARS-CoV-2 spike peptides, taken before COVID-19 vaccination. The receptor set was obtained from a human donor who received a COVID-19 vaccine.

Here the CDR3 reads CASSLRGGEQFF. CDR3 bases: TGTGCCAGCAGTCTCCGGGGGGGTGAGCAGTTCTTC. The chain recombines TRBV6-2 or TRBV6-3 with TRBJ2-1; TRBD2 matches at 8 bases. The CDR3 has 12 amino acids. V lost 5 bases and J lost 9; bases outside the gene matches: 3. CDR1 is MNHEY and CDR2 is SVGEGT in the germline V gene.

The CDR3 DNA reads TGTGCCAGCAGCTCCCGGACTAGCGGGGGGGTCCGGGGCCCGGTCAATGAGCAGTTCTTC. It is translated as CASSSRTSGGVRGPVNEQFF. This chain joins TRBV27 and TRBJ2-1, with 15 bases fitting TRBD2. Germline trimming cut 6 bases from V and 6 bases from J; bases unmatched to any gene: 18. The CDR3 covers 20 residues. The germline gives CDR1 MNHEY, CDR2 SMNVEV (reference sequence).

The chain links TRBV5-1 to TRBJ2-3, with 7 bases that match TRBD2. V lost 4 bases and J lost 2; bases outside the gene matches: 4. The CDR3 loop spans 14 amino acids. The germline CDR1 and CDR2 sequences are SGHRS and YFSETQ. The CDR3 sequence is CASSGGDDTDTQYF. The DNA of the CDR3 is TGCGCCAGCAGCGGGGGGGACGACACAGATACGCAGTATTTT. The entire variable domain, with the rest obtained from reference TRBV5-1 and TRBJ2-3, is as follows: KAGVTQTPRYLIKTRGQQVTLSCSPISGHRSVSWYQQTPGQGLQFLFEYFSETQRNKGNFPGRFSGRQFSNSRSEMNVSTLELGDSALYLCASSGGDDTDTQYFGPGTRLTVL.

V gene TRBV5-8 combines with J gene TRBJ1-2, with TRBD1 identical over 7 bases. The CDR3 runs 14 residues. Trimming removed 3 bases from V and 4 bases from J; junction bases left unmatched: 6. Looked up from germline, CDR1 is SGHTS and CDR2 is YDEGEE. The CDR3 protein is CASSSDRASYGYTF. CDR3 DNA: TGTGCCAGCAGCTCTGACAGGGCCTCCTATGGCTACACCTTC.

The chain employs TRBV6-5 and TRBJ2-1, with D possibly matching TRBD2 (6 bases). CDR1 is MNHEY, CDR2 SVGAGI, per germline. Between the trimmed V and J ends, which lost 5 bases and 3 bases, there was a span of 11 bases. The CDR3 consists of 14 residues. The CDR3 nucleotides are TGTGCCAGCAGTCCGGGACTGAACTACAATGAGCAGTTCTTC. Translation gives CASSPGLNYNEQFF.

The rearrangement uses TRBV6-5 and TRBJ1-2; D unresolved. Germline V gives CDR1 MNHEY, CDR2 SVGAGI. V dropped 6 bases and J dropped 5 bases, with 13 bases sitting between them. The CDR3 spans 13 residues. The CDR3 coding sequence is TGTGCCAGCAGCTCCTATCTGGGGTATGGCTACACCTTC. Translated, it gives CASSSYLGYGYTF.

The chain combines TRBV28 with TRBJ1-5; D uncertain. This CDR3 spans 12 amino acids. The V gene's germline CDR1 is MDHEN and CDR2 SYDVKM. V lost 2 bases and J lost 11, with 10 bases in between. The DNA for the CDR3 is TGTGCCAGCAGTTTAAACACCATAGCCCAGCATTTT. Translated: CASSLNTIAQHF.

The rearrangement uses TRBV6-4 and TRBJ2-1; the match to TRBD1 covers 8 bases. The CDR3 has 15 residues. Germline values: CDR1 MRHNA, CDR2 SNTAGT. Trimming took 5 bases from V and 8 from J; bases not matched to a gene: 11. As DNA, the CDR3 is TGTGCCAGCAGTATTACAGGGGGAGCGCATCATGAGCAGTTCTTC. Its protein product is CASSITGGAHHEQFF.

This rearrangement joins TRBV7-2 to TRBJ1-5; tentative D call: TRBD1 (6 bases). The CDR3 is 15 residues long. Trimming left V 0 bases short and J 1 base short, with 7 bases between. Germline V lookup: CDR1 SGHTA, CDR2 FQGNSA. The CDR3 DNA is TGTGCCAGCAGCTTAGCTCAGGGGAGCAATCAGCCCCAGCATTTT. Its translation is CASSLAQGSNQPQHF.

The chain carries TRBV18 and TRBJ2-3; the D call may be TRBD1 or TRBD2 (6 bases each). This CDR3 spans 14 amino acids. Germline values: CDR1 KGHSH, CDR2 LQKENI. The ends were cut back, 3 bases at V and 4 bases at J, with 11 bases in the middle. CDR3: CASSPGGGADTQYF. The CDR3 nucleotides are TGTGCCAGCTCACCCGGGGGCGGCGCAGATACGCAGTATTTT.

The J gene is TRBJ1-5, the V gene TRBV6-6; D is perhaps TRBD1 (6 bases). The V end lost 5 bases, the J end lost 2 bases, and 13 bases lay between the germline ends. The length of the CDR3 is 15 residues. Germline V gene data show CDR1 as MNHNY and CDR2 as SVGAGI (reference sequence). Here the CDR3 reads CASSTGQLGNQPQHF. Written as DNA, the CDR3 is TGTGCCAGCAGTACTGGACAGCTGGGCAATCAGCCCCAGCATTTT.

The DNA for the CDR3 is TGTGCCAGCAGTTTACTGGCCGGGACGGTCATTCGAGATGGAAACACCATATATTTT. Encoded protein: CASSLLAGTVIRDGNTIYF. The chain carries TRBV28 and TRBJ1-3, with a tentative D call TRBD1 (5 bases). The CDR3 has 19 residues. V was shortened by 2 bases and J by 3 bases, with 23 bases between the two germline ends. CDR1 and CDR2 (germline): MDHEN, SYDVKM.

This chain uses TRBV11-2 with TRBJ2-5, with 8 bases identical to TRBD2. CDR1 and CDR2 from the germline V gene are SGHAT and FQNNGV. V lost 2 bases to trimming and J lost 4 bases; unmatched junction nucleotides: 9. This CDR3 comprises 16 residues. This CDR3 reads CASSLSPGGPGETQYF. The CDR3 nucleotides read TGTGCCAGCAGCTTAAGTCCGGGGGGGCCGGGAGAGACCCAGTACTTC.

This clone was recorded only once. The V and J genes are TRBV5-1 and TRBJ2-1; 7 positions agree with TRBD1. The CDR3 extends over 15 amino acids. Germline V gives CDR1 SGHRS, CDR2 YFSETQ. V trimming: 0 bases; J trimming: 7 bases; junction bases outside the gene matches: 7. The CDR3 loop is CASSLAPGGVNEQFF. The DNA for the CDR3 is TGCGCCAGCAGCTTGGCCCCAGGGGGAGTGAATGAGCAGTTCTTC.

The CDR3 reads CSASSGRDEKLFF. CDR3 sequence (DNA): TGCAGTGCTAGTTCGGGTAGGGATGAAAAACTGTTTTTT. The genes are TRBV20-1 and TRBJ1-4; D is unclear. Deletions cut 3 bases from V and 6 bases from J, with 11 bases between. This CDR3 has 13 residues. Germline-derived CDR1 and CDR2 are DFQATT and SNEGSKA (reference sequence).

The chain carries TRBV28 and TRBJ1-3; the match to TRBD1 covers 9 bases. This CDR3 region has 15 residues. Trimming at V came to 7 bases and at J to 2 bases, leaving 6 bases not matched to a gene. Germline V lookup: CDR1 MDHEN, CDR2 SYDVKM. This CDR3 is CASTPDRGAGNTIYF. The CDR3 region has the DNA TGTGCCAGCACCCCGGACAGGGGTGCTGGAAACACCATATATTTT.

This chain links TRBV5-4 with TRBJ1-1; possible D gene TRBD1, 5 bases. The ends were cut back, 1 base at V and 1 base at J, with 14 bases in the middle. Germline-derived CDR1 and CDR2 are SGHNT and YYREEE (reference sequence). The CDR3 consists of 16 residues. DNA of the CDR3: TGTGCCAGCAGCTTGTATTCCGGGGGGACGAACACTGAAGCTTTCTTT. Translation gives CASSLYSGGTNTEAFF.

The J gene is TRBJ1-1, the V gene TRBV5-1, with a possible D match to TRBD1 (6 bases). The CDR3 sequence is 16 residues long. With 0 bases removed from V and 1 base from J, the gap between germline ends came to 13 bases. Germline assignment: CDR1 SGHRS and CDR2 YFSETQ. CDR3 DNA sequence: TGCGCCAGCAGCTTGGGGAGCGGGGGGGCGAACACTGAAGCTTTCTTT. As protein: CASSLGSGGANTEAFF.

The V call is TRBV3-1 (or the pseudogene TRBV3-2), the J call TRBJ1-4, with D hard to call. Trimming stripped 5 bases from V and 6 bases from J, with 13 bases between. Germline-derived CDR1 and CDR2 are LGHDT and YNNKEL (reference sequence). This CDR3 comprises 14 residues. The CDR3 protein is CASSKQVEDEKLFF. CDR3 nucleotide sequence: TGTGCCAGCAGCAAGCAGGTGGAGGATGAAAAACTGTTTTTT.

The gene calls are TRBV19 and TRBJ2-5, with D possibly being TRBD2 (6 bases). V lost 4 bases to trimming and J lost 3 bases, with 15 bases between them. The CDR3 is made up of 15 amino acids. Germline assignment: CDR1 LNHDA and CDR2 SQIVND (reference sequence). CDR3 loop: CASSSREPQKETQYF. CDR3 in DNA: TGTGCCAGTAGTAGCCGGGAGCCCCAAAAAGAGACCCAGTACTTC.